This record concerns one T cell receptor (beta chain) sequence. Its antigen is not known. Assay: immunoSEQ multiplex PCR; the TCRdb copy retains only in-frame clones and omits some. The sample records more than 7,500 clones, about 74% being singletons. This specimen belongs to a study of OX40 agonist ivuxolimab in advanced cancers. Points from the study as a whole: Low normalized T-cell clonal expansion also characterized some of the nonresponders. There was clonal expansion of CD4+ and CD8+ blood T cells by week 6 at 0.1 to 3.0 mg/kg.

Sequenced here: CD4+ or CD8+ T cells sorted from blood, sampled in a trial of the OX40 agonist ivuxolimab. This receptor was identified in an adult with an advanced solid tumor such as melanoma, head and neck, liver or kidney cancer.

In nucleotides, the CDR3 is TGTGCCAGCAGCCCCCGGGCACCCAGCAATCAGCCCCAGCATTTT. Its translation: CASSPRAPSNQPQHF. This chain connects TRBV7-9 to TRBJ1-5; no definite D call. Germline V gene sequence: CDR1 SEHNR, CDR2 FQNEAQ (reference sequence). The CDR3 contains 15 residues. Trimming shortened V by 5 bases and J by 1 base, and 12 bases separated the two germline ends. The full variable domain, its missing parts supplied by reference TRBV7-9 and TRBJ1-5, is DTGVSQNPRHKITKRGQNVTFRCDPISEHNRLYWYRQTLGQGPEFLTYFQNEAQLEKSRLLSDRFSAERPKGSFSTLEIQRTEQGDSAMYLCASSPRAPSNQPQHFGDGTRLSIL.